One sample yielded the 30 T cell receptor beta chains listed below, sequenced in a study of glioma-infiltrating T cells after dendritic cell vaccination. Profiling relied on immunoSEQ multiplex PCR, and the TCRdb table lists in-frame clones only, not all of them. Among roughly 83,000 clones, more than 75% were seen once, and the ten largest hold 15% to 17%. The sample in question was blood, obtained before dendritic cell vaccination. The receptors derive from a human donor with glioblastoma.

This clone was recorded once. The chain employs TRBV20-1 and TRBJ1-1; 9 bases line up with TRBD1. This CDR3 spans 11 amino acids. Germline-derived CDR1 and CDR2 are DFQATT and SNEGSKA (reference sequence). Unmatched junction bases numbered 4, after V lost 6 bases and J lost 8 bases. The CDR3: CSAGQGAEAFF. CDR3 bases: TGCAGTGCGGGACAGGGTGCCGAAGCTTTCTTT.

The chain uses TRBV13 and TRBJ2-7; 9 bases map to TRBD2. Unmatched junction bases numbered 4, after V lost 8 bases and J lost 2 bases. Germline-derived CDR1 and CDR2 are PRHDT and FYEKMQ (reference sequence). This CDR3 region has 13 residues. CDR3 sequence: CASGAGGTYEQYF. CDR3 nucleotide sequence: TGTGCCAGCGGGGCGGGGGGGACCTACGAGCAGTACTTC. The full variable domain, rest sourced from reference TRBV13 and TRBJ2-7, is AAGVIQSPRHLIKEKRETATLKCYPIPRHDTVYWYQQGPGQDPQFLISFYEKMQSDKGSIPDRFSAQQFSDYHSELNMSSLELGDSALYFCASGAGGTYEQYFGPGTRLTVT.

V gene TRBV10-2 combines with J gene TRBJ2-5; D remains unclear. TRBJ2-7 explains the end of the DNA better; the J call may be wrong. Germline V gene data show CDR1 as WSHSY and CDR2 as SAAADI. The CDR3 spans 11 residues. DNA of the CDR3: TGCGCCAGCAGTGAGTTGGGCGAGCAGTACTTC. This gives the protein CASSELGEQYF.

This rearrangement joins TRBV6-1 to TRBJ1-1; D unclear. From germline, CDR1 is MNHNS and CDR2 SASEGT. The V end lost 4 bases, the J end lost 11 bases, and 17 bases lay between the germline ends. The length of the CDR3 is 13 residues. The CDR3 region has the DNA TGTGCCAGCAGTGTCCGCCCCCATAGGGAGGCTTTCTTT. Protein: CASSVRPHREAFF.

The chain recombines TRBV5-6 with TRBJ1-4; tentative D call: TRBD1 (6 bases). The CDR3 consists of 16 residues. Per germline, CDR1 SGHDT and CDR2 YYEEEE. The V and J ends lost 0 bases and 7 bases respectively, with 16 bases between them. The CDR3 DNA reads TGTGCCAGCAGCTTGGCGGGGGGGCAAGTGAGTGAAAAACTGTTTTTT. This encodes CASSLAGGQVSEKLFF.

The V and J genes are TRBV21-1 and TRBJ2-7; TRBD1, the table's D call, lacks a check against the DNA. TRBV21-1 is given as a pseudogene. CDR3 length: 16 amino acids. The CDR3, as DNA: TGTGCCAGCAGCATGGGGTTAAGAGACAGGGGCTACGAGCAGTACTTC. This sequence encodes CASSMGLRDRGYEQYF.

The table lists this clone with a few counts. J is TRBJ1-5 and V is TRBV2; D possibly corresponds to TRBD1 (5 bases). From germline, CDR1 is SNHLY and CDR2 FYNNEI. Trimming took 7 bases from V and 5 from J, leaving 12 bases between them. The CDR3 is made up of 13 amino acids. Here the CDR3 DNA reads TGTGCCAGCAAGCCAGGGCTCTATCAGCCCCAGCATTTT. Its protein is CASKPGLYQPQHF.

The chain combines TRBV7-6 with TRBJ2-7; tentative D call: TRBD2 (6 bases). V was shortened by 3 bases and J by 5 bases, with 11 bases between the two germline ends. The CDR3 sequence is 13 residues long. CDR1 is SGHVS and CDR2 is FNYEAQ in the germline V gene. CDR3 loop: CASSFLAGHEQYF. The DNA for the CDR3 is TGTGCCAGCAGCTTTCTTGCGGGACACGAGCAGTACTTC.

V is TRBV12-1 and J is TRBJ1-5; TRBD1 reflects the table's D call only, with no check against the DNA. TRBV12-1 is noted as a pseudogene. The CDR3 runs 17 residues. The CDR3 here is CASSFVRGQKSNQPQHF. CDR3 coding DNA: TGTGCCAGCAGCTTTGTAAGGGGGCAGAAGAGCAATCAGCCCCAGCATTTT.

The CDR3 region is CASSALGDPDREQYF. Written as DNA, the CDR3 is TGTGCCAGCAGCGCGCTGGGGGACCCGGACAGGGAGCAGTACTTC. The V and J genes are TRBV9 and TRBJ2-7; 7 nucleotides agree with TRBD1. The CDR3 has 15 amino acids. In germline, CDR1 is SGDLS, CDR2 YYNGEE. The J segment lost 7 bases and the V segment lost 3 bases, leaving 13 bases of the junction unmatched.

Here the CDR3 reads CASRLGQVDWNEQFF. The DNA of the CDR3 is TGTGCCAGCAGGTTGGGACAGGTGGATTGGAATGAGCAGTTCTTC. The V and J genes are TRBV21-1 and TRBJ2-1; no check of the table's D call, TRBD1, against the DNA was made. TRBV21-1 is labeled a pseudogene. The CDR3 runs to 15 residues.

The chain recombines TRBV7-6 with TRBJ1-1, with TRBD1 identical over 9 bases. The CDR3 totals 15 residues. Germline V gives CDR1 SGHVS, CDR2 FNYEAQ. The J segment lost 3 bases and the V segment lost 3 bases, leaving 5 bases of the junction unmatched. CDR3 in amino acids: CASSFTTGGDTEAFF. The CDR3 DNA follows: TGTGCCAGCAGCTTCACGACAGGGGGGGACACTGAAGCTTTCTTT. The complete variable domain, with remaining parts taken from reference TRBV7-6 and TRBJ1-1, reads GAGVSQSPRYKVTKRGQDVALRCDPISGHVSLYWYRQALGQGPEFLTYFNYEAQQDKSGLPNDRFSAERPEGSISTLTIQRTEQRDSAMYRCASSFTTGGDTEAFFGQGTRLTVV.

The chain is built from TRBV15 and TRBJ2-1; 11 bases are a match to TRBD2. Trimming removed 4 bases from V and 1 base from J; junction bases left unmatched: 9. Germline CDR1 and CDR2: LNHNV and YYDKDF (reference sequence). CDR3 length: 18 residues. Here the CDR3 reads CATSKGTSGDISYNEQFF. CDR3 nucleotide sequence: TGTGCCACCAGCAAAGGGACTAGCGGAGACATTTCCTACAATGAGCAGTTCTTC.

This clone was observed a few times. The J gene is TRBJ2-1, the V gene TRBV25-1; TRBD2 is a possible D gene (6 bases). V shed 6 bases and J shed 5 bases, with 17 bases lying between them. Germline CDR1 is MGHDK and CDR2 is SYGVNS. The CDR3 has 15 amino acids. CDR3: CASRGRDSLHNEQFF. CDR3 sequence (DNA): TGTGCCAGCAGGGGAAGGGACTCCCTGCACAATGAGCAGTTCTTC.

The chain links TRBV6-5 to TRBJ2-7, with TRBD1 matching 8 bases. The CDR3 loop spans 14 amino acids. Per germline, CDR1 MNHEY and CDR2 SVGAGI. With 6 bases clipped from V and 3 bases from J, the junction kept 7 bases outside the gene matches. The CDR3 spells CASRSGGASYEQYF. DNA for the CDR3: TGTGCCAGCAGGTCAGGGGGCGCGAGCTACGAGCAGTACTTC.

The V and J genes are TRBV9 and TRBJ2-1; 9 nucleotides align to TRBD1. This CDR3 has 16 amino acids. V trimming: 4 bases; J trimming: 8 bases; junction bases outside the gene matches: 13. CDR1 is SGDLS and CDR2 is YYNGEE in the germline V gene. The CDR3 spells CASSSIPGQGVYEQFF. The CDR3 DNA reads TGTGCCAGCAGCTCCATACCGGGACAGGGTGTGTATGAGCAGTTCTTC.

The gene calls are TRBV7-3 and TRBJ2-7, with unresolved D. The length of the CDR3 is 13 residues. Trimming shortened V by 2 bases and J by 6 bases, and 11 bases separated the two germline ends. Germline CDR1 reads SGHTA; CDR2 reads FQGTGA. In DNA form, the CDR3 reads TGTGCCAGCAGCTTAGCCAGGTCTGGCGAGCAGTACTTC. Protein sequence: CASSLARSGEQYF.

V gene TRBV6-5 combines with J gene TRBJ2-7, with a possible D match to TRBD2 (6 bases). This CDR3 spans 15 amino acids. With 0 bases removed from V and 2 bases from J, the gap between germline ends came to 11 bases. Germline values: CDR1 MNHEY, CDR2 SVGAGI. CDR3: CASSYSSWGAYEQYF. The CDR3 nucleotides read TGTGCCAGCAGTTACTCGAGTTGGGGGGCCTACGAGCAGTACTTC.

The chain uses TRBV30 and TRBJ1-2, with 7 bases lining up with TRBD1. J was trimmed by 4 bases and V by 0 bases; bases with no gene match: 26. The CDR3 contains 21 residues. Germline V gives CDR1 GTSNPN, CDR2 SVGIG (reference sequence). Written as DNA, the CDR3 is TGTGCCTGGAGTGTACTCGGGACAGTAGGGCCGGCAGGGGGGCTGAGCTATGGCTACACCTTC. Amino acid sequence: CAWSVLGTVGPAGGLSYGYTF. The full variable domain, its missing parts supplied by reference TRBV30 and TRBJ1-2, is SQTIHQWPATLVQPVGSPLSLECTVEGTSNPNLYWYRQAAGRGLQLLFYSVGIGQISSEVPQNLSASRPQDRQFILSSKKLLLSDSGFYLCAWSVLGTVGPAGGLSYGYTFGSGTRLTVV.

The V call is TRBV6-1, the J call TRBJ1-2; TRBD1 agrees at 9 bases. V dropped 7 bases and J dropped 4; count of bases not matched to a gene: 4. The CDR3 spans 13 residues. Per the germline V gene, CDR1 is MNHNS and CDR2 is SASEGT. CDR3 residues: CASNGQGLYGYTF. In DNA form, the CDR3 reads TGTGCCAGCAACGGACAGGGGCTCTATGGCTACACCTTC.

This clone was detected a few times. The chain employs TRBV9 and TRBJ2-5, with 11 bases matching TRBD1. Trimming at V came to 0 bases and at J to 4 bases, leaving 2 bases not matched to a gene. CDR3 length: 15 residues. Germline lookup yields CDR1 SGDLS and CDR2 YYNGEE. The CDR3 coding sequence is TGTGCCAGCAGCGTAGCGGACAGGGGGCGAGAGACCCAGTACTTC. Residues: CASSVADRGRETQYF.

The chain recombines TRBV21-1 with TRBJ2-7; the table names TRBD2, a call not compared with the DNA. TRBV21-1 is termed a pseudogene. CDR3 length: 13 amino acids. The CDR3 reads CASSKGGDYEQYF. The CDR3 DNA reads as TGTGCCAGCAGCAAGGGAGGGGATTACGAGCAGTACTTC.

This chain links TRBV4-2 with TRBJ1-5; 10 bases match TRBD1. This CDR3 spans 16 amino acids. The ends lost 2 bases at V and 7 bases at J; junction bases unmatched: 8. From germline, CDR1 is LGHNA and CDR2 YNFKEQ. CDR3 in DNA: TGTGCCAGCAGCCAAACACCCGGACAGGGGGTACAGCCCCAGCATTTT. It codes for CASSQTPGQGVQPQHF.

The chain recombines TRBV19 with TRBJ1-2; tentative D call: TRBD1 (6 bases). The CDR3 has 16 residues. Trimming cost V 3 bases and J 2 bases, with 16 bases left between them. Looked up from germline, CDR1 is LNHDA and CDR2 is SQIVND (reference sequence). The CDR3 region has the DNA TGTGCCAGTAGTATTGGCGGGGGCCATTTAAACTATGGCTACACCTTC. Translated: CASSIGGGHLNYGYTF. Using reference TRBV19 and TRBJ1-2 for the parts outside the CDR3, the full variable domain is DGGITQSPKYLFRKEGQNVTLSCEQNLNHDAMYWYRQDPGQGLRLIYYSQIVNDFQKGDIAEGYSVSREKKESFPLTVTSAQKNPTAFYLCASSIGGGHLNYGYTFGSGTRLTVV.

The CDR3 here is CASSFDGTAHGYTF. CDR3 coding DNA: TGTGCCAGCAGCTTCGACGGGACAGCCCATGGCTACACCTTC. This chain uses TRBV5-8 with TRBJ1-2; TRBD1 aligns across 7 bases. The CDR3 covers 14 residues. V shed 2 bases, J shed 6 bases, and the junction held 7 bases outside the gene matches. CDR1 and CDR2 (germline): SGHTS, YDEGEE.

V is TRBV6-5 and J is TRBJ2-7; no clear D gene. Germline CDR1 reads MNHEY; CDR2 reads SVGAGI. The V end lost 4 bases, the J end lost 4 bases, and 14 bases lay between the germline ends. This CDR3 contains 14 residues. CDR3 nucleotide sequence: TGTGCCAGCAGTTTTTTCTCTAATCCTTACGAGCAGTACTTC. This translates into CASSFFSNPYEQYF.

The genes are TRBV5-4 and TRBJ1-1; perhaps TRBD1 as D (6 bases). Trimming cost V 4 bases and J 8 bases, with 18 bases left between them. This CDR3 contains 14 residues. The germline CDR1 and CDR2 sequences are SGHNT and YYREEE (reference sequence). The CDR3 nucleotides are TGTGCCAGCAGCGAGGTACAGGGTATGGCGGAAGCTTTCTTT. Residues: CASSEVQGMAEAFF.

This sequence joins TRBV6-5 and TRBJ1-4; TRBD1 agrees at 8 bases. V lost 6 bases, J lost 6 bases, and 3 bases stayed unmatched. Germline assignment: CDR1 MNHEY and CDR2 SVGAGI. The CDR3 spans 13 residues. This CDR3 reads CASRKTGDEKLFF. In DNA, the CDR3 is TGTGCCAGCAGAAAGACAGGGGATGAAAAACTGTTTTTT.

The chain combines TRBV6-5 with TRBJ1-1; a possible D gene is TRBD1 (5 bases). The germline V gene has CDR1 MNHEY and CDR2 SVGAGI. The CDR3 is made up of 14 amino acids. V lost 6 bases, J lost 3 bases, and 14 bases lay in between. CDR3 sequence (DNA): TGTGCCAGCAGCTACGGAGGGGCTGACACTGAAGCTTTCTTT. This codes for CASSYGGADTEAFF.

Concerning this clone itself: Compared with germline, one end of the junction differs, possibly owing to a read error. J is TRBJ1-2 and V is TRBV27; 9 bases agree with TRBD1. This CDR3 is 14 amino acids long. CDR1 MNHEY and CDR2 SMNVEV come from the germline V gene (reference sequence). The CDR3 sequence: CASSLSRTGEGCTF. Here the CDR3 DNA reads TGTGCCAGCAGTTTATCCAGGACAGGGGAAGGCTGCACCTTC.